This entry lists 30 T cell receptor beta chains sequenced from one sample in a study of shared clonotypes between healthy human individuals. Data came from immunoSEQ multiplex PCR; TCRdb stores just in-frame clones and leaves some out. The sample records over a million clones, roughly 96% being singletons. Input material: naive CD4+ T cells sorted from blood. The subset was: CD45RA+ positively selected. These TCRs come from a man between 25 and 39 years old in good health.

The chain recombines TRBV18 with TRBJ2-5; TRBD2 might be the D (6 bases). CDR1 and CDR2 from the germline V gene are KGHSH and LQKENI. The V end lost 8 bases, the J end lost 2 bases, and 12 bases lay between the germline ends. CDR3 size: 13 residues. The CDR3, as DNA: TGTGCCAGCAATCGGCGGGAACAAGAGACCCAGTACTTC. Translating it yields CASNRREQETQYF.

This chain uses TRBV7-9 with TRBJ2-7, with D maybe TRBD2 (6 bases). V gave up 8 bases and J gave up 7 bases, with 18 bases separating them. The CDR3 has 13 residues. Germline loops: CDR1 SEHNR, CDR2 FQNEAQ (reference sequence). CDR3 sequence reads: CASSTSSLWEQYF. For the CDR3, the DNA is TGTGCCAGCTCTACTAGCTCGTTGTGGGAGCAGTACTTC.

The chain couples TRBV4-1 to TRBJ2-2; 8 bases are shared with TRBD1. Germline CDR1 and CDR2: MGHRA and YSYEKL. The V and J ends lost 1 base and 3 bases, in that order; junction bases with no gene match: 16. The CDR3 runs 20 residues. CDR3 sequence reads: CASSQGQGAYSGPDTGELFF. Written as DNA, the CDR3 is TGCGCCAGCAGCCAAGGGCAGGGGGCGTATAGCGGACCTGACACCGGGGAGCTGTTTTTT.

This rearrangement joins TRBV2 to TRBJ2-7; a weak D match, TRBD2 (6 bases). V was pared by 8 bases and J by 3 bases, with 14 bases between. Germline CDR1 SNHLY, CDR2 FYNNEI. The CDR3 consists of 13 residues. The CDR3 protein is CASRRESGYEQYF. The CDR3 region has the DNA TGTGCCAGCCGACGGGAGAGTGGCTACGAGCAGTACTTC.

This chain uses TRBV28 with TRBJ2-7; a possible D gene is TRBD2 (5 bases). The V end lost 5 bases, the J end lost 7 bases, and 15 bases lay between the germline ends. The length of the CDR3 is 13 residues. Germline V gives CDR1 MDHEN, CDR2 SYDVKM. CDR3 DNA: TGTGCCAGCAGTCTCCTAGTGTCGGGGGAGCAGTACTTC. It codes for CASSLLVSGEQYF. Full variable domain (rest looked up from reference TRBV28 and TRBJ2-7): DVKVTQSSRYLVKRTGEKVFLECVQDMDHENMFWYRQDPGLGLRLIYFSYDVKMKEKGDIPEGYSVSREKKERFSLILESASTNQTSMYLCASSLLVSGEQYFGPGTRLTVT.

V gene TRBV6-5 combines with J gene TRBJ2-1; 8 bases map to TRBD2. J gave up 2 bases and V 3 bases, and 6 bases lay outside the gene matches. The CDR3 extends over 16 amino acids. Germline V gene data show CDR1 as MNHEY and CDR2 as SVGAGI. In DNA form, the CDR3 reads TGTGCCAGCAGTTATCTCCGGCGGGAGGCCTACAATGAGCAGTTCTTC. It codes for CASSYLRREAYNEQFF.

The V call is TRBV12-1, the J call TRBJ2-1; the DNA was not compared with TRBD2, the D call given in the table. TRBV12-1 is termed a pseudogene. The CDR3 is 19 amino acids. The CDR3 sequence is CASSFAHLLAGCLQYEQFF. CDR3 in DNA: TGTGCCAGCAGCTTTGCCCATTTACTAGCGGGATGTCTACAATACGAGCAGTTCTTC.

The CDR3: CASSGTGNVHEQYF. The CDR3 DNA is TGTGCCAGCAGCGGAACAGGGAACGTCCACGAGCAGTACTTC. The rearrangement joins TRBV9 to TRBJ2-7, with D possibly being TRBD1 (6 bases). Germline V lookup: CDR1 SGDLS, CDR2 YYNGEE. V dropped 3 bases and J dropped 5 bases, with 15 bases sitting between them. This CDR3 region has 14 residues. Full variable domain (rest looked up from reference TRBV9 and TRBJ2-7): DSGVTQTPKHLITATGQRVTLRCSPRSGDLSVYWYQQSLDQGLQFLIQYYNGEERAKGNILERFSAQQFPDLHSELNLSSLELGDSALYFCASSGTGNVHEQYFGPGTRLTVT.

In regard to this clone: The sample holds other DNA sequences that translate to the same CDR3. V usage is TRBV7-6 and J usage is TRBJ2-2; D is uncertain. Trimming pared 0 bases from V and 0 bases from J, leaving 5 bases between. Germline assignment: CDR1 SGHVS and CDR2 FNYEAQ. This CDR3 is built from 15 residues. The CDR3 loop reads CASSLAGANTGELFF. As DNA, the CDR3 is TGTGCCAGCAGCTTAGCGGGCGCGAACACCGGGGAGCTGTTTTTT. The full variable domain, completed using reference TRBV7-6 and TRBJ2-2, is GAGVSQSPRYKVTKRGQDVALRCDPISGHVSLYWYRQALGQGPEFLTYFNYEAQQDKSGLPNDRFSAERPEGSISTLTIQRTEQRDSAMYRCASSLAGANTGELFFGEGSRLTVL.

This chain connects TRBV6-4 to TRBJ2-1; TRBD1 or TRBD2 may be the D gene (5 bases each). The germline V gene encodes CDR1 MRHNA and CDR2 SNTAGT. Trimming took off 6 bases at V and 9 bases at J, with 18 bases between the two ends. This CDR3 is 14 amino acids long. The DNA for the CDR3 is TGTGCCAGCAGCGAGGGGATTCAAGCAGGTGAGCAGTTCTTC. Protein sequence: CASSEGIQAGEQFF.

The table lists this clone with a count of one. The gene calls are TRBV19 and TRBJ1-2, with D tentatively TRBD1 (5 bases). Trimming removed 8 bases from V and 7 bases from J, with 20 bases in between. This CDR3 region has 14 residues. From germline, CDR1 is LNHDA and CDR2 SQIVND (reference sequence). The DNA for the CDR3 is TGTGCCAGTCGGCTCAAGGAGGGGTTCGGTGGCTACACCTTC. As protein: CASRLKEGFGGYTF.

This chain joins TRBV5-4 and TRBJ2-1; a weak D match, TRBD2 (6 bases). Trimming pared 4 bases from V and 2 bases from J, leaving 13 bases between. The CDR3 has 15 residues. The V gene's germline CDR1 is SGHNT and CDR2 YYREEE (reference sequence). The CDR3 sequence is CASSARTGAYNEQFF. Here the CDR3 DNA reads TGTGCCAGCAGCGCGCGGACGGGGGCCTACAATGAGCAGTTCTTC.

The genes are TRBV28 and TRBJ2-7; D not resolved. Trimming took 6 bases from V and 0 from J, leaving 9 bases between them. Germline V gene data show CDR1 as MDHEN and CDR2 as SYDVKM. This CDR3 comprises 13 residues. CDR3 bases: TGTGCCAGCAGCCGATCTCCCTCCTACGAGCAGTACTTC. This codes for CASSRSPSYEQYF.

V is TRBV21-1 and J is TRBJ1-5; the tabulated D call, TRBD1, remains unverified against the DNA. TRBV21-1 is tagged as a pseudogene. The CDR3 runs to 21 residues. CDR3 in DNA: TGTGCCAGCCTAATCCACCCTAAAGGGGGACAGGGGACCCCGATCAATCAGCCCCAGCATTTT. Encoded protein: CASLIHPKGGQGTPINQPQHF.

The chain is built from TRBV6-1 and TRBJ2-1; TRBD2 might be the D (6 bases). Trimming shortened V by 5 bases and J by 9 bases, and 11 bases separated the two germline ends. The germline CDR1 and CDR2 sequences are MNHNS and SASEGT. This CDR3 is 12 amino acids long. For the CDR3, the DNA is TGTGCCAGCAGTCGACTAGACAGTGAGCAGTTCTTC. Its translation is CASSRLDSEQFF.

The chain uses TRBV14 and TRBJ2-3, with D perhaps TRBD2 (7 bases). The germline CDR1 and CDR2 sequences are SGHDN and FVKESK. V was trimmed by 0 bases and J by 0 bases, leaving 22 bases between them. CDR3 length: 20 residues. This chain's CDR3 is CASSQDWVTRGTLSTDTQYF. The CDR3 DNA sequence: TGTGCCAGCAGCCAAGATTGGGTGACGCGGGGGACACTGAGCACAGATACGCAGTATTTT.

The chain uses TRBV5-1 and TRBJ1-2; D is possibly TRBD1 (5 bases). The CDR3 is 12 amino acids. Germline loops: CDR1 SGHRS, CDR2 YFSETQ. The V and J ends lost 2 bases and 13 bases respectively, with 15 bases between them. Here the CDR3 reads CASSFPGDRGTF. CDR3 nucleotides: TGCGCCAGCAGCTTTCCGGGGGATCGTGGCACCTTC. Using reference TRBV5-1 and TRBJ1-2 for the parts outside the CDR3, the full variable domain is KAGVTQTPRYLIKTRGQQVTLSCSPISGHRSVSWYQQTPGQGLQFLFEYFSETQRNKGNFPGRFSGRQFSNSRSEMNVSTLELGDSALYLCASSFPGDRGTFGSGTRLTVV.

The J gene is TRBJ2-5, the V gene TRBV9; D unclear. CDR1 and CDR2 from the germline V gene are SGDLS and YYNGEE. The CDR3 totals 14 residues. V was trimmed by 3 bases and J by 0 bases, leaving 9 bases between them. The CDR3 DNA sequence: TGTGCCAGCAGCGCGACCACGTACCAAGAGACCCAGTACTTC. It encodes CASSATTYQETQYF.

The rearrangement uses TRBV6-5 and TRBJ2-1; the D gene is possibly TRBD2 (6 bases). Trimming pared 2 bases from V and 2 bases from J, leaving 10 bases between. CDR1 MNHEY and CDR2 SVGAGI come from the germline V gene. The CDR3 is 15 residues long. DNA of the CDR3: TGTGCCAGCAGTTACGAATCGGGAGCCTACAATGAGCAGTTCTTC. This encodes CASSYESGAYNEQFF.

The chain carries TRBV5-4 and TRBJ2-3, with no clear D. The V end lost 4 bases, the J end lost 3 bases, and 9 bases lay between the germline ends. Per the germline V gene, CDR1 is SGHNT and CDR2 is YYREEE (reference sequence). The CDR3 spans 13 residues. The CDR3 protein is CASSDIGTDTQYF. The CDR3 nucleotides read TGTGCCAGCAGCGATATCGGGACAGATACGCAGTATTTT.

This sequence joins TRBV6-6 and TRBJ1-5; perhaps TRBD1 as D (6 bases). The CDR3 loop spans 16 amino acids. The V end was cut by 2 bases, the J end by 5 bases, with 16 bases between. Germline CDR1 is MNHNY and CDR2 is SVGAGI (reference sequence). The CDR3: CASSYRADSMHQPQHF. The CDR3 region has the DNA TGTGCCAGCAGTTACCGGGCGGACAGTATGCATCAGCCCCAGCATTTT.

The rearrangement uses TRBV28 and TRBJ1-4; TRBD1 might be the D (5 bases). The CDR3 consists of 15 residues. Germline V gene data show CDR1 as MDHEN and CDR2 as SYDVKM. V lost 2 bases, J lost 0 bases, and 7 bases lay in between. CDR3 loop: CASSLQGPTNEKLFF. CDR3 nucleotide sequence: TGTGCCAGCAGTTTACAGGGACCAACTAATGAAAAACTGTTTTTT.

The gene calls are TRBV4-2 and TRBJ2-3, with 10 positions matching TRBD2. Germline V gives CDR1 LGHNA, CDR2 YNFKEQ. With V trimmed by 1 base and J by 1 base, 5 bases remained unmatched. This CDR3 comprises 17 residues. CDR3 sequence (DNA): TGTGCCAGCAGCCAAGCGGTTCTAGCGGGGGGCACAGATACGCAGTATTTT. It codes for CASSQAVLAGGTDTQYF.

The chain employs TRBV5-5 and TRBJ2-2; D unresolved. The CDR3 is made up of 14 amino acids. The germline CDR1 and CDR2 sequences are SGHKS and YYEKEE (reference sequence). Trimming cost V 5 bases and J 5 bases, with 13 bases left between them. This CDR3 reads CASRTLDRTGELFF. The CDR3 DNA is TGTGCCAGCAGGACCCTCGACCGGACCGGGGAGCTGTTTTTT.

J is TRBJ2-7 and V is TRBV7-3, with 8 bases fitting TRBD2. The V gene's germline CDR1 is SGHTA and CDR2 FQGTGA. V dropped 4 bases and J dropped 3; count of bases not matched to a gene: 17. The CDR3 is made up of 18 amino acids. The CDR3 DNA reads TGTGCCAGCAGCTCAACTCACCTTAGCGGGACGATGGACTACGAGCAGTACTTC. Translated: CASSSTHLSGTMDYEQYF. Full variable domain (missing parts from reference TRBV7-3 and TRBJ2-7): GAGVSQTPSNKVTEKGKYVELRCDPISGHTALYWYRQSLGQGPEFLIYFQGTGAADDSGLPNDRFFAVRPEGSVSTLKIQRTERGDSAVYLCASSSTHLSGTMDYEQYFGPGTRLTVT.

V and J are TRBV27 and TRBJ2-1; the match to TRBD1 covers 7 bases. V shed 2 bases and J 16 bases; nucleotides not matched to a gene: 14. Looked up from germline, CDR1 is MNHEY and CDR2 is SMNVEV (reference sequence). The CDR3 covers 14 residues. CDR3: CASSLRSDRSSPFF. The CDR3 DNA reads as TGTGCCAGCAGTTTAAGATCGGACAGGTCCTCACCCTTCTTC.

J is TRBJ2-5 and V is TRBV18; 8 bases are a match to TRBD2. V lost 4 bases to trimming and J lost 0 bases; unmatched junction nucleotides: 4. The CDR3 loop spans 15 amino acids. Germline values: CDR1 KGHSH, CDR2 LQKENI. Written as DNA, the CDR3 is TGTGCCAGCTCACTCTTTAGCGGGAACCAAGAGACCCAGTACTTC. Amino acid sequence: CASSLFSGNQETQYF.

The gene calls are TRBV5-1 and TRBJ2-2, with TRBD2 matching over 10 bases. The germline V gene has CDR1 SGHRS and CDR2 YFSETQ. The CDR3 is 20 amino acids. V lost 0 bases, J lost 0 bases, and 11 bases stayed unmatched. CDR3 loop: CASSLEGTSGNHPNTGELFF. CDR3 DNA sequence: TGCGCCAGCAGCTTGGAGGGAACTAGCGGGAACCACCCGAACACCGGGGAGCTGTTTTTT.

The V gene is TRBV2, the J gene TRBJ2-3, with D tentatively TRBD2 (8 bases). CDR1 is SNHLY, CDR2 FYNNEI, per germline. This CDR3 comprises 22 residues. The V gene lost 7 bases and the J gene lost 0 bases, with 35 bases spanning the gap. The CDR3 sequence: CASKRTGGPGTSREGSTDTQYF. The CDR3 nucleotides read TGTGCCAGCAAGCGGACAGGCGGGCCGGGGACTAGTCGAGAGGGTAGCACAGATACGCAGTATTTT.

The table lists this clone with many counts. CDR3 region: CAWSVQLKEQYF. CDR3 DNA sequence: TGTGCCTGGAGTGTACAGCTAAAAGAGCAGTACTTC. The V gene is TRBV30, the J gene TRBJ2-7; no reliable D call. The V end lost 0 bases, the J end lost 7 bases, and 10 bases lay between the germline ends. CDR1 and CDR2 from the germline V gene are GTSNPN and SVGIG (reference sequence). CDR3 length: 12 amino acids.